One T cell receptor (beta chain) is described in this entry. This sample was included in a study of regulatory T cells in long-lasting Graves disease. iRepertoire HTBI primers and Arm-PCR of CDR3 regions built TCR beta libraries. One entry per CDR3 protein, called by TCRdb with MiXCR from the multiplex PCR reads. The sample lists 300,000 or so distinct CDR3 sequences, about 20% seen once, with less than 30% in the top ten. CDR1 and CDR2 from the germline V gene are LNHDA and SQIVND (reference sequence). The trim removed 4 bases at V and 2 bases at J, leaving 9 bases unmatched. The CDR3 runs to 17 residues. Time point described: persistent/refractory GD, antithyroid drugs over 5 years with positive TRAb. There was RNA extracted from PBMCs, and the TCR library was made from it.

This clonotype was obtained from a female donor with Graves disease. V is TRBV19 and J is TRBJ2-3; 10 positions agree with TRBD2. The sample consisted of peripheral blood mononuclear cells (PBMCs), taken when the disease was refractory, from a patient treated with antithyroid drugs. CDR3 sequence: CASSRGLAGVNTDTQYF. CDR3 nucleotides: TGTGCCAGTAGTAGGGGCCTAGCGGGAGTGAACACAGATACGCAGTATTTT.